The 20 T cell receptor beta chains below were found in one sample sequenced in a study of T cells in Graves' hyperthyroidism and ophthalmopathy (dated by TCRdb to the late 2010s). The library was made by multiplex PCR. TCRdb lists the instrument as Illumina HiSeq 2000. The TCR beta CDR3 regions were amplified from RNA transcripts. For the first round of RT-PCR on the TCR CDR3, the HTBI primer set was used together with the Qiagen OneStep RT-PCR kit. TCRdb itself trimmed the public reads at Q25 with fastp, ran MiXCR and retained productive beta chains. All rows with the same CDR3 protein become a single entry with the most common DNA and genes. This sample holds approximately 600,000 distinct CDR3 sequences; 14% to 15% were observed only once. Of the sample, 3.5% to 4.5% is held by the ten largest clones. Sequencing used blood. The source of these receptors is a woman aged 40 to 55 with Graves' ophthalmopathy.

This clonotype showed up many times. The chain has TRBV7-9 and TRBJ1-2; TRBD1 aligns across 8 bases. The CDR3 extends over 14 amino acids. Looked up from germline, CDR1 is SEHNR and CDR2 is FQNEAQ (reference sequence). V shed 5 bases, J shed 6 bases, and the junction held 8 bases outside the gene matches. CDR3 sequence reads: CASSTTDRGDGYTF. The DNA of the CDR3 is TGTGCCAGCAGCACGACCGACAGGGGAGATGGCTACACCTTC.

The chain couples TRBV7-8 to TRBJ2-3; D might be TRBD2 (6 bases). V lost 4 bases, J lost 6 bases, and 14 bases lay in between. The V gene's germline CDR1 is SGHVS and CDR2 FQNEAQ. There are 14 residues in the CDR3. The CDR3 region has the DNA TGTGCCAGCAGCTCCTATGCGGGGAGGGATACGCAGTATTTT. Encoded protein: CASSSYAGRDTQYF. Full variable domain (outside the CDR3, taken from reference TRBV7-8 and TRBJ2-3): GAGVSQSPRYKVAKRGQDVALRCDPISGHVSLFWYQQALGQGPEFLTYFQNEAQLDKSGLPSDRFFAERPEGSVSTLKIQRTQQEDSAVYLCASSSYAGRDTQYFGPGTRLTVL.

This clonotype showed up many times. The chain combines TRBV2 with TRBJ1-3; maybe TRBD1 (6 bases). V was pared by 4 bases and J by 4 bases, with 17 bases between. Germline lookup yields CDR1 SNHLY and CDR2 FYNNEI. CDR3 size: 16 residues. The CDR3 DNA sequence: TGTGCCAGCAGTGTCAGGGGTGTGGGAACAGGAAACACCATATATTTT. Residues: CASSVRGVGTGNTIYF.

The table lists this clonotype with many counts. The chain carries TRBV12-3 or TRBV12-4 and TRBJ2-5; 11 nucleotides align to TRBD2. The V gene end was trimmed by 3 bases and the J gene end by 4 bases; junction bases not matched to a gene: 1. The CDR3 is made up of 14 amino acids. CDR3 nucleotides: TGTGCCAGCAGTTTTACTAGCGGGAGAGAGACCCAGTACTTC. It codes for CASSFTSGRETQYF.

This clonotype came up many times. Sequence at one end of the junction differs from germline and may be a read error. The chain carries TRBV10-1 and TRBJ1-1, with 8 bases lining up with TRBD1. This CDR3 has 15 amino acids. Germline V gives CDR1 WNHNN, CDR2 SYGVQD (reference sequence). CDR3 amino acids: CASSERTGTGTKAFF. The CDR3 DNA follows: TGCGCCAGCAGTGAAAGGACAGGGACGGGCACTAAAGCTTTCTTT.

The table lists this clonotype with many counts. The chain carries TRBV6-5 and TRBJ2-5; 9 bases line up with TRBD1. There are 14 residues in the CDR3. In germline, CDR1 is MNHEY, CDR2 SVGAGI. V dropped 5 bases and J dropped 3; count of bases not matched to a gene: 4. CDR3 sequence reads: CASSTRDREETQYF. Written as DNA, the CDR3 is TGTGCCAGCAGTACCCGGGACAGGGAAGAGACCCAGTACTTC.

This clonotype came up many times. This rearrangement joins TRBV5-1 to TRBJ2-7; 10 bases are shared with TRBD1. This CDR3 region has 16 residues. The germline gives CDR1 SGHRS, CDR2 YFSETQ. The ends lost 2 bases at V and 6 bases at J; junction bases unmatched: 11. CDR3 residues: CASSFGVDRGLGEQYF. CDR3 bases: TGCGCCAGCAGCTTTGGTGTCGACAGGGGGCTGGGCGAGCAGTACTTC.

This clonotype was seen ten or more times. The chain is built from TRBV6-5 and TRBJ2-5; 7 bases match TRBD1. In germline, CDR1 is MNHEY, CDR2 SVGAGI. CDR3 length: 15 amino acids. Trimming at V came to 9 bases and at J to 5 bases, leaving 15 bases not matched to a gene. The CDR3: CASRVTGTAEETQYF. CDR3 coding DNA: TGTGCCAGTAGAGTTACCGGGACAGCGGAGGAGACCCAGTACTTC.

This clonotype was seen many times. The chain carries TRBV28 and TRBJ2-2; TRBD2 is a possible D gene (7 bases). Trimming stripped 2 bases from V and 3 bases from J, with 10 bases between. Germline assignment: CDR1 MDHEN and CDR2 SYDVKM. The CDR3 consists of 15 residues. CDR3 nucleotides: TGTGCCAGCAGTTTAACGGGGGGCTACACCGGGGAGCTGTTTTTT. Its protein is CASSLTGGYTGELFF.

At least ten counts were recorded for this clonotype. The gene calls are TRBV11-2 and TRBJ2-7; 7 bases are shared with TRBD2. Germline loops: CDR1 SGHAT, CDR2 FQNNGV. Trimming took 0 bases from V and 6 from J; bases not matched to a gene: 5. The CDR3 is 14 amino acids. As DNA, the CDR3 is TGTGCCAGCAGCTTAGAATCTAGCGGTTCCGAGCAGTACTTC. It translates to CASSLESSGSEQYF. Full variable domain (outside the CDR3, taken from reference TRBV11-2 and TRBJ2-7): EAGVAQSPRYKIIEKRQSVAFWCNPISGHATLYWYQQILGQGPKLLIQFQNNGVVDDSQLPKDRFSAERLKGVDSTLKIQPAKLEDSAVYLCASSLESSGSEQYFGPGTRLTVT.

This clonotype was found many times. The CDR3 nucleotides are TGTGCCAGCAGCTTACAGGACCTTAGCAATCAGCCCCAGCATTTT. Protein sequence: CASSLQDLSNQPQHF. The V and J genes are TRBV7-8 and TRBJ1-5; D gene unclear. Trimming removed 2 bases from V and 0 bases from J, with 8 bases in between. This CDR3 has 15 amino acids. Per germline, CDR1 SGHVS and CDR2 FQNEAQ.

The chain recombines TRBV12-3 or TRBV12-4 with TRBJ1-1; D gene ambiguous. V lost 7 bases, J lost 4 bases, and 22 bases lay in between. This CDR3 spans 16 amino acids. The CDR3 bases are TGTGCCAGCAACATGTTGGGTCTTGGGAGGAGCACTGAAGCTTTCTTT. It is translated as CASNMLGLGRSTEAFF.

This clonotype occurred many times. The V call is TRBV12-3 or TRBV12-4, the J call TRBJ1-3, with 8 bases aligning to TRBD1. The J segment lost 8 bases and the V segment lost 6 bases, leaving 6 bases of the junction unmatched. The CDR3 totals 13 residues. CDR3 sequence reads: CASRMTGEDTIYF. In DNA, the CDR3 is TGTGCCAGCAGAATGACAGGGGAGGACACCATATATTTT.

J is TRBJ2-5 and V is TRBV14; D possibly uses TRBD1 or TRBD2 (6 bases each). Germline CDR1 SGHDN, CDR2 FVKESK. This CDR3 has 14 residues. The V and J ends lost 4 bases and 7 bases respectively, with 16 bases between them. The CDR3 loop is CASSRSQGGGTQYF. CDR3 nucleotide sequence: TGTGCCAGCAGCCGTTCACAGGGAGGAGGGACCCAGTACTTC.

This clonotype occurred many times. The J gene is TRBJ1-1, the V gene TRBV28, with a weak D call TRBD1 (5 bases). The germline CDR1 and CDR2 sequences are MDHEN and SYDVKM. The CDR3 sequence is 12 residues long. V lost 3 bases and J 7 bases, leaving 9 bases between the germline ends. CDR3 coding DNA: TGTGCCAGCAGTTTCTCGGGGCTTGAAGCTTTCTTT. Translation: CASSFSGLEAFF.

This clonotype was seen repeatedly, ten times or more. The CDR3 reads CASSYSRGGQETQYF. The DNA for the CDR3 is TGTGCCAGCAGTTACTCACGCGGCGGCCAAGAGACCCAGTACTTC. The chain carries TRBV6-5 and TRBJ2-5; D not certain. CDR3 length: 15 residues. V dropped 0 bases and J dropped 1 base, with 9 bases sitting between them. Germline-derived CDR1 and CDR2 are MNHEY and SVGAGI.

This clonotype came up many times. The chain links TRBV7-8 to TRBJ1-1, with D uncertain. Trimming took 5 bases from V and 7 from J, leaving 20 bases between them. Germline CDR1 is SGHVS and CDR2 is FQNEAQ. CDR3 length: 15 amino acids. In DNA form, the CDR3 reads TGTGCCAGCAGCATCCCAGGTCTAGTCAGGAATGAAGCTTTCTTT. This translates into CASSIPGLVRNEAFF.

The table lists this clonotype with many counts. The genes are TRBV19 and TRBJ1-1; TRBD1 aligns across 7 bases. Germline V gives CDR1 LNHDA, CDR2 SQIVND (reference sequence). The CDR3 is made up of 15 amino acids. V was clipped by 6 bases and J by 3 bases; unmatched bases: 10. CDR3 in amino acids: CASSRDRRADTEAFF. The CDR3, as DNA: TGTGCCAGTAGCCGGGACAGACGAGCGGACACTGAAGCTTTCTTT.

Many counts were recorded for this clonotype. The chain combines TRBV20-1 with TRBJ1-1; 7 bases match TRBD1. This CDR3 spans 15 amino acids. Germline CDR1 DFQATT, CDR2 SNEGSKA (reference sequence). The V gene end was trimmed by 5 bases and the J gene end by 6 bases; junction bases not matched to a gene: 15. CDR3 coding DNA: TGCAGTGCTGCAAAGGGGGACAGCAACCCCCCTGAAGCTTTCTTT. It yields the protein CSAAKGDSNPPEAFF.

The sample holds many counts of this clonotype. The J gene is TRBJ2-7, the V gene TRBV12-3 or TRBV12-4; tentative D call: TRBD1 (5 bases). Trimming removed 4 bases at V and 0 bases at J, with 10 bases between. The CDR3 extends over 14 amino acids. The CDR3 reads CASSSGGASYEQYF. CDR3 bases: TGTGCCAGCAGTTCAGGTGGGGCCTCCTACGAGCAGTACTTC.